The 29 T cell receptor beta chains below all came from one sample that was sequenced in a study of blood T cell repertoires in COVID-19 (TCRdb year 2020). Receptor amplification or capture employed the immunoSEQ multiplex PCR assay. TCRdb obtained this table from immuneACCESS and retained in-frame rearrangements with V and J assigned. These tables miss some clones; where compared with another copy, unresolved V genes account for less than half of the shortfall, and the remainder is unexplained. This sample holds roughly 190,000 clones; under 80% were observed only once. Of the sample, roughly a sixth is held by the ten largest clones. Material: PBMCs or T cells enriched from blood (not recorded which). These TCRs come from a woman in her forties or fifties with acute COVID-19.

The CDR3 DNA reads as TGTGCCAGCAGTGAGACTAACTATGGCTACACCTTC. Protein: CASSETNYGYTF. The chain is built from TRBV12-3 or TRBV12-4 and TRBJ1-2, with D hard to call. The CDR3 covers 12 residues. Trimming left V 5 bases short and J 0 bases short, with 4 bases between.

V and J are TRBV15 and TRBJ1-6; 9 bases align to TRBD1. Trimming took 5 bases from V and 14 from J; bases not matched to a gene: 4. This CDR3 has 12 residues. Germline-derived CDR1 and CDR2 are LNHNV and YYDKDF (reference sequence). The CDR3 loop is CATSRRDRALHF. Written as DNA, the CDR3 is TGTGCCACCAGCCGGCGGGACAGGGCCCTCCACTTT.

This chain's CDR3 is CASSLTGRPYNSPLHF. CDR3 nucleotides: TGTGCCAGCAGCCTGACAGGGCGCCCCTATAATTCACCCCTCCACTTT. V is TRBV2 and J is TRBJ1-6; 7 nucleotides line up with TRBD1. Germline CDR1 and CDR2: SNHLY and FYNNEI. V shed 6 bases, J shed 2 bases, and the junction held 7 bases outside the gene matches. The CDR3 is 16 residues long.

The chain links TRBV24-1 to TRBJ1-2; TRBD1 matches at 9 bases. V shed 3 bases and J 7 bases; nucleotides not matched to a gene: 5. CDR3 size: 14 residues. Germline V gene sequence: CDR1 KGHDR, CDR2 SFDVKD. CDR3 DNA: TGTGCCACCAGTGATGGGACAGGGCTGGCTGGCTACACCTTC. Translated, it gives CATSDGTGLAGYTF.

V and J are TRBV7-2 and TRBJ1-6; no definite D call. The germline CDR1 and CDR2 sequences are SGHTA and FQGNSA. The V end lost 3 bases, the J end lost 5 bases, and 5 bases lay between the germline ends. The CDR3 is made up of 13 amino acids. CDR3: CASSFRDNSPLHF. The CDR3 DNA follows: TGTGCCAGCAGCTTCCGGGATAATTCACCCCTCCACTTT.

This clone occurred a few times. This chain uses TRBV28 with TRBJ1-4, with D perhaps TRBD1 (6 bases). The CDR3 is 17 amino acids. V dropped 4 bases and J dropped 1 base, with 16 bases sitting between them. Germline CDR1 MDHEN, CDR2 SYDVKM. For the CDR3, the DNA is TGTGCCAGCAGTTCATATGACCCCAGGGGAACTAATGAAAAACTGTTTTTT. Protein product: CASSSYDPRGTNEKLFF.

V gene TRBV28 combines with J gene TRBJ1-5, with unresolved D. The CDR3 consists of 12 residues. V gave up 6 bases and J gave up 6 bases, with 9 bases separating them. CDR1 and CDR2 (germline): MDHEN, SYDVKM. The CDR3 here is CASRAGSQPQHF. CDR3 DNA sequence: TGTGCCAGCAGGGCGGGGTCTCAGCCCCAGCATTTT.

This clone has just a few counts. The genes are TRBV14 and TRBJ2-1; 7 nucleotides line up with TRBD2. Germline CDR1 and CDR2: SGHDN and FVKESK. V shed 0 bases, J shed 0 bases, and the junction held 2 bases outside the gene matches. This CDR3 has 16 amino acids. CDR3 protein: CASSQESGDSYNEQFF. CDR3 DNA: TGTGCCAGCAGCCAAGAAAGCGGGGACTCCTACAATGAGCAGTTCTTC. The full variable domain, rest sourced from reference TRBV14 and TRBJ2-1, is EAGVTQFPSHSVIEKGQTVTLRCDPISGHDNLYWYRRVMGKEIKFLLHFVKESKQDESGMPNNRFLAERTGGTYSTLKVQPAELEDSGVYFCASSQESGDSYNEQFFGPGTRLTVL.

The chain couples TRBV2 to TRBJ1-2; 8 nucleotides align to TRBD1. V dropped 6 bases and J dropped 10; count of bases not matched to a gene: 7. CDR1 and CDR2 from the germline V gene are SNHLY and FYNNEI. This CDR3 has 12 residues. CDR3 sequence reads: CASSDRGTHYTF. The CDR3 region has the DNA TGTGCCAGCAGCGACAGGGGAACGCACTACACCTTC.

V gene TRBV28 combines with J gene TRBJ1-2; 9 nucleotides line up with TRBD1. Trimming cost V 6 bases and J 4 bases; bases outside gene matches: 6. The length of the CDR3 is 14 residues. CDR1 MDHEN and CDR2 SYDVKM come from the germline V gene. In DNA form, the CDR3 reads TGTGCCAGCAGCGACACAGGGGGCCCCTATGGCTACACCTTC. Protein sequence: CASSDTGGPYGYTF.

The rearrangement links TRBV27 to TRBJ1-2; 8 bases are a match to TRBD1. Germline V lookup: CDR1 MNHEY, CDR2 SMNVEV (reference sequence). V lost 6 bases to trimming and J lost 3 bases; unmatched junction nucleotides: 3. This CDR3 contains 13 residues. CDR3 DNA sequence: TGTGCCAGCAGGGGGACAGGCCACTATGGCTACACCTTC. Encoded protein: CASRGTGHYGYTF.

V and J are TRBV28 and TRBJ1-5, with 9 nucleotides matching TRBD1. Looked up from germline, CDR1 is MDHEN and CDR2 is SYDVKM. CDR3 length equals 14 residues. Germline trimming cut 5 bases from V and 6 bases from J; bases unmatched to any gene: 5. The chain's CDR3 is CASSAWDRAQPQHF. DNA for the CDR3: TGTGCCAGCAGTGCATGGGACAGGGCTCAGCCCCAGCATTTT. Supplemented by reference TRBV28 and TRBJ1-5, the full variable domain reads DVKVTQSSRYLVKRTGEKVFLECVQDMDHENMFWYRQDPGLGLRLIYFSYDVKMKEKGDIPEGYSVSREKKERFSLILESASTNQTSMYLCASSAWDRAQPQHFGDGTRLSIL.

The chain joins TRBV7-2 to TRBJ2-7, with D perhaps matching TRBD2 (5 bases). This CDR3 is 12 amino acids long. V was cut by 5 bases and J by 4 bases, with 9 bases left in between. The V gene's germline CDR1 is SGHTA and CDR2 FQGNSA. CDR3: CASSPSGYEQYV. The CDR3 bases are TGTGCCAGCAGCCCATCGGGGTACGAGCAGTACGTC.

The chain recombines TRBV7-3 with TRBJ2-3, with 7 bases that match TRBD1. The CDR3 is 14 amino acids. Germline assignment: CDR1 SGHTA and CDR2 FQGTGA. The V segment lost 3 bases and the J segment 1 base; nucleotides outside the gene matches: 1. This CDR3 is CASSFGQGTDTQYF. The CDR3 DNA follows: TGTGCCAGCAGCTTCGGACAGGGCACAGATACGCAGTATTTT.

In its sample, this clone was seen a few times. The rearrangement joins TRBV7-2 to TRBJ1-4; perhaps TRBD1 as D (5 bases). This CDR3 spans 14 amino acids. V lost 6 bases and J lost 5, with 13 bases in between. Per the germline V gene, CDR1 is SGHTA and CDR2 is FQGNSA. The CDR3 spells CASRGGMLNEKLFF. As DNA, the CDR3 is TGTGCCAGCAGGGGGGGGATGCTCAATGAAAAACTGTTTTTT.

The chain employs TRBV3-1 (or the pseudogene TRBV3-2) and TRBJ2-5; 9 nucleotides agree with TRBD2. This CDR3 is built from 17 residues. Trimming cost V 4 bases and J 4 bases; bases outside gene matches: 13. Germline V gene lookup returns CDR1 LGHDT and CDR2 YNNKEL (reference sequence). DNA for the CDR3: TGTGCCAGCAGCCCGTGGGGGTTGCTAGCGGGGCTAGAGACCCAGTACTTC. Its protein is CASSPWGLLAGLETQYF.

This chain links TRBV6-4 with TRBJ2-3; 9 bases are shared with TRBD2. Germline V lookup: CDR1 MRHNA, CDR2 SNTAGT. The ends lost 3 bases at V and 4 bases at J; junction bases unmatched: 8. The CDR3 has 16 amino acids. The DNA of the CDR3 is TGTGCCAGCAGTGAGTACGCTAGCGGGGCGGCAGATACGCAGTATTTT. Translated, it gives CASSEYASGAADTQYF.

DNA for the CDR3: TGTGCCTGGAGTGTACTCCGACCGGGGGAGACCCAGTACTTC. It codes for CAWSVLRPGETQYF. The chain links TRBV30 to TRBJ2-5; weak D call: TRBD2 (5 bases). CDR1 GTSNPN and CDR2 SVGIG come from the germline V gene (reference sequence). The CDR3 sequence is 14 residues long. Trimming took 0 bases from V and 5 from J, leaving 13 bases between them.

The gene calls are TRBV5-1 and TRBJ2-2, with D maybe TRBD2 (6 bases). V shed 5 bases and J shed 8 bases, with 10 bases lying between them. The CDR3 loop spans 12 amino acids. CDR1 is SGHRS and CDR2 is YFSETQ in the germline V gene. Here the CDR3 reads CASRWDWGELFF. The CDR3 DNA reads as TGCGCCAGCAGATGGGACTGGGGGGAGCTGTTTTTT.

The chain is built from TRBV10-3 and TRBJ2-7; 12 positions match TRBD2. V was clipped by 0 bases and J by 4 bases; unmatched bases: 10. The CDR3 has 18 residues. Germline V CDR1 and CDR2: ENHRY, SYGVKD. The CDR3 region has the DNA TGTGCCATCAGTGAGTCAGAAGCGACTAGCGGGGGTCGGTACGAGCAGTACGTC. This gives the protein CAISESEATSGGRYEQYV.

The gene calls are TRBV18 and TRBJ2-3; 9 nucleotides line up with TRBD2. CDR1 is KGHSH and CDR2 is LQKENI in the germline V gene. J lost 6 bases, V lost 0 bases, and 4 bases had no gene match. This CDR3 has 15 residues. The CDR3: CASSPPSSGVDTQYF. Written as DNA, the CDR3 is TGTGCCAGCTCACCACCGTCTAGCGGGGTTGATACGCAGTATTTT.

This clone was observed a handful of times. The J gene is TRBJ2-1, the V gene TRBV3-1 (or the pseudogene TRBV3-2); 8 nucleotides agree with TRBD2. Germline V gene lookup returns CDR1 LGHDT and CDR2 YNNKEL (reference sequence). The CDR3 is made up of 12 amino acids. J was trimmed by 9 bases and V by 4 bases; bases with no gene match: 2. CDR3 coding DNA: TGTGCCAGCAGCCCTAGCGGGCCTGAGCAGTTCTTC. This sequence encodes CASSPSGPEQFF.

This chain connects TRBV5-6 to TRBJ2-5, with TRBD2 identical over 12 bases. Germline trimming cut 4 bases from V and 5 bases from J; bases unmatched to any gene: 3. The CDR3 sequence is 14 residues long. Germline V gives CDR1 SGHDT, CDR2 YYEEEE. CDR3 region: CASSTGLAGETQYF. The CDR3, as DNA: TGTGCCAGCAGCACAGGACTAGCGGGGGAGACCCAGTACTTC. Full variable domain (outside the CDR3, taken from reference TRBV5-6 and TRBJ2-5): DAGVTQSPTHLIKTRGQQVTLRCSPKSGHDTVSWYQQALGQGPQFIFQYYEEEERQRGNFPDRFSGHQFPNYSSELNVNALLLGDSALYLCASSTGLAGETQYFGPGTRLLVL.

The count of this clone is one. The DNA of the CDR3 is TGTGCCAGCAGTGAAGGAGGGGCCTCTGGCTACACCTTC. Translating it yields CASSEGGASGYTF. The rearrangement links TRBV27 to TRBJ1-2; D may be TRBD1 (5 bases). This CDR3 is built from 13 residues. With 5 bases removed from V and 7 bases from J, the gap between germline ends came to 14 bases. Germline V gene sequence: CDR1 MNHEY, CDR2 SMNVEV (reference sequence).

This chain connects TRBV6-5 to TRBJ1-5, with D perhaps TRBD1 (5 bases). In germline, CDR1 is MNHEY, CDR2 SVGAGI. CDR3 length: 16 residues. Trimming took off 0 bases at V and 1 base at J, with 10 bases between the two ends. The CDR3 loop reads CASSYSQGSSNQPQHF. CDR3 in DNA: TGTGCCAGCAGTTACTCTCAGGGAAGCAGCAATCAGCCCCAGCATTTT.

This clone was seen only once. The V gene is TRBV24-1, the J gene TRBJ2-1; 7 bases are shared with TRBD1. The CDR3 length is 17 residues. V gave up 3 bases and J gave up 0 bases; unmatched junction bases: 7. Germline assignment: CDR1 KGHDR and CDR2 SFDVKD. This CDR3 is CATSDTTQGSSYNEQFF. In DNA, the CDR3 is TGTGCCACCAGTGATACGACACAGGGGAGCTCCTACAATGAGCAGTTCTTC.

The V and J genes are TRBV2 and TRBJ2-5, with 10 bases that match TRBD2. The junction had 1 base not matched to a gene; V was cut back by 7 bases and J by 5 bases. Germline CDR1 and CDR2: SNHLY and FYNNEI. The CDR3 covers 12 residues. The CDR3 coding sequence is TGTGCCAGCAAGCGGGAGGGGGAGACCCAGTACTTC. It yields the protein CASKREGETQYF.

The rearrangement uses TRBV7-3 and TRBJ1-1, with D perhaps matching TRBD1 (6 bases). Germline CDR1 and CDR2: SGHTA and FQGTGA. The CDR3 loop spans 14 amino acids. V was pared by 5 bases and J by 7 bases, with 17 bases between. Here the CDR3 reads CASSATGTIVEAFF. The DNA for the CDR3 is TGTGCCAGCAGCGCGACCGGGACAATAGTTGAAGCTTTCTTT. Filled out from reference TRBV7-3 and TRBJ1-1, the complete variable domain reads GAGVSQTPSNKVTEKGKYVELRCDPISGHTALYWYRQSLGQGPEFLIYFQGTGAADDSGLPNDRFFAVRPEGSVSTLKIQRTERGDSAVYLCASSATGTIVEAFFGQGTRLTVV.

The J gene is TRBJ2-3, the V gene TRBV27; 8 nucleotides line up with TRBD1. The CDR3 extends over 15 amino acids. After removal of 5 bases from V and 2 bases from J, the junction contained 6 bases not matched to a gene. Germline V gives CDR1 MNHEY, CDR2 SMNVEV (reference sequence). The CDR3 DNA follows: TGTGCCAGCAGTCTAGGACAGGGCCCCACAGATACGCAGTATTTT. This sequence encodes CASSLGQGPTDTQYF.